The subject of this entry is one T cell receptor (beta chain). Assay used: immunoSEQ multiplex PCR; TCRdb lists only in-frame clones, some missing. The sample records fewer than 70,000 clones, 70% to 90% being singletons. The data derive from a study of OX40 agonist ivuxolimab in advanced cancers. Study summary: Males comprised over 80% of the group, whose mean age was about 61 years (range 23 to 79).

This CDR3 comprises 14 residues. Germline V lookup: CDR1 LNHDA, CDR2 SQIVND (reference sequence). V shed 5 bases and J shed 6 bases, with 14 bases lying between them. This chain uses TRBV19 with TRBJ2-4, with a possible D match to TRBD1 (6 bases). The sequence came from an adult with an advanced solid tumor such as melanoma, head and neck, liver or kidney cancer. The sequenced sample was CD4+ or CD8+ T cells sorted from blood, obtained in a trial of the OX40 agonist ivuxolimab. As DNA, the CDR3 is TGTGCCAGTAGTCCTACAGGACAGCTAAACATTCAGTACTTC. It codes for CASSPTGQLNIQYF.